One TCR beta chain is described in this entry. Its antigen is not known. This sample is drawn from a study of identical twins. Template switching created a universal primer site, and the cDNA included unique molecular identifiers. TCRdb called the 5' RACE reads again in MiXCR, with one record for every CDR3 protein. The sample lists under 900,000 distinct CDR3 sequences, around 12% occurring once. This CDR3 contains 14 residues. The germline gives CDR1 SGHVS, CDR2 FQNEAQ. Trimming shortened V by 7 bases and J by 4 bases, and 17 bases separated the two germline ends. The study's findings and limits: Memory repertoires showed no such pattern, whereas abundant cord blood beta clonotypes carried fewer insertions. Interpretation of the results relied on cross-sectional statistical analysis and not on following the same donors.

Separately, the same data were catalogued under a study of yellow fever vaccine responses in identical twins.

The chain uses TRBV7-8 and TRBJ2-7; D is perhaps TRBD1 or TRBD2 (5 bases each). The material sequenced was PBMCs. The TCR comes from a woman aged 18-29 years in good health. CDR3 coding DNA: TGTGCCAGCACCAACGTTGGGGGATCGTACGAGCAGTACTTC. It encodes CASTNVGGSYEQYF.